This entry is about one T cell receptor beta chain. The sample originates from a study of blood T cell repertoires in COVID-19. Measured with immunoSEQ multiplex PCR; TCRdb has only the in-frame clones, and not every one. Of 400,000 to 550,000 clones in the sample, nearly 90% were seen once. V lost 5 bases and J lost 1; bases outside the gene matches: 7. There are 15 residues in the CDR3. Germline V gene sequence: CDR1 SEHNR, CDR2 FQNEAQ (reference sequence). Participant age was roughly 18 to 95 years, and participants resided in approximately 25 US areas. The sequenced sample consisted of PBMCs or T cells enriched from blood (not recorded which). The chain couples TRBV7-9 to TRBJ2-5; TRBD2 matches 7 bases. The TCR originated in a woman aged 18-29 years with acute COVID-19. CDR3 in amino acids: CASSARDYPQETQYF. The CDR3 DNA sequence: TGTGCCAGCAGCGCCCGGGACTACCCCCAAGAGACCCAGTACTTC.